Detailed here is one T cell receptor beta chain. The antigen it recognizes is unknown. Base qualities are not recorded, but no much larger clone differs from it by a single base. This record belongs to a study of control samples from healthy donors and cancer patients (dated by TCRdb to about 2020). The CDR3 measures 14 amino acids from cysteine to phenylalanine. The kept DNA is CDR3 alone, 42 bases in frame from the first base. CDR1 MNHNS and CDR2 SASEGT were looked up in the germline V gene. V is shortened by 2 bases, J by 1 base, and the region joining them spans 8 bases. Libraries came from the immunoSEQ multiplex PCR assay. In its TCRdb copy, this immuneACCESS table keeps in-frame sequences only and misses some clones. Where compared with another copy, unresolved V genes explain less than half of these, and the others have no known cause. The sample table holds 95,000 to 100,000 clones, of which roughly 91% were seen once. Of the sample, approximately 8.4% is held by the ten largest clones.

The source material was blood. This receptor chain uses TRBV6-1 and TRBJ1-1, with TRBD1 tentatively as D gene (6 bases match). This clonotype originated in a man aged 25-45 years in good health. The encoded CDR3 is CASSERGGNTEAFF. In nucleotide form, the sequence is TGTGCCAGCAGTGAAAGAGGGGGGAACACTGAAGCTTTCTTT.